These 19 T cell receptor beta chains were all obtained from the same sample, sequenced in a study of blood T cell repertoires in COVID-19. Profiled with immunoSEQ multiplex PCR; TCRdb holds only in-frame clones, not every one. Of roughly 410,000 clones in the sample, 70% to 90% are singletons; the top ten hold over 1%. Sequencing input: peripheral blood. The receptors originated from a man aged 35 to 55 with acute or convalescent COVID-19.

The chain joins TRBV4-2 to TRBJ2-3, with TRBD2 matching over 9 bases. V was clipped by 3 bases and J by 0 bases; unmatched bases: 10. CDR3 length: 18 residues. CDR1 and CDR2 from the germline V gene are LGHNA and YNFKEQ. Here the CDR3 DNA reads TGTGCCAGCAGCCACTACGCGGGGGGGCGTCCAAGCACAGATACGCAGTATTTT. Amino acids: CASSHYAGGRPSTDTQYF.

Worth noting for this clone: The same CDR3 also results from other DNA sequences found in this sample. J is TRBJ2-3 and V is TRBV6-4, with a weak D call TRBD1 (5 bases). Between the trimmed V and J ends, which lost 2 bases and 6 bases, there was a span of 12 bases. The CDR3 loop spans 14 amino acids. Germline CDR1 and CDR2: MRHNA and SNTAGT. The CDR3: CASSDGGAGDTQYF. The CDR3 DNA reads TGTGCCAGCAGTGACGGTGGGGCCGGGGATACGCAGTATTTT.

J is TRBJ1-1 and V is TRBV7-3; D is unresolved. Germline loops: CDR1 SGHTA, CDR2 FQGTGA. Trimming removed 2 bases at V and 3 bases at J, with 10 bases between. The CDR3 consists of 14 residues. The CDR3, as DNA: TGTGCCAGCAGCTTATCCGCCGGGGACACTGAAGCTTTCTTT. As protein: CASSLSAGDTEAFF.

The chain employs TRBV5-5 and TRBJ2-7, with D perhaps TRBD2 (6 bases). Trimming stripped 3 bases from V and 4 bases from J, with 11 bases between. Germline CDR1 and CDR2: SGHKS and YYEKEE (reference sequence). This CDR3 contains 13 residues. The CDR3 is CASSYGTLYEQYF. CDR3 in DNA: TGTGCCAGCAGCTACGGGACTTTGTACGAGCAGTACTTC.

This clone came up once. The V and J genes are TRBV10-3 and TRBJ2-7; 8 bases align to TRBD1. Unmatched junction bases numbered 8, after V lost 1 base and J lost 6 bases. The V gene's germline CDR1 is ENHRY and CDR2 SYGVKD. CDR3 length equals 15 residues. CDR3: CAISEFTGGRGEQYF. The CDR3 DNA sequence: TGTGCCATCAGTGAGTTTACAGGGGGTAGAGGCGAGCAGTACTTC.

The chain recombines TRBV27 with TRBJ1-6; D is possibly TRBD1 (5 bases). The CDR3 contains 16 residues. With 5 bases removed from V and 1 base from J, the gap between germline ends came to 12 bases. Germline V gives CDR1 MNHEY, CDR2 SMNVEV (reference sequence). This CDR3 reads CASSPRGGSYNSPLHF. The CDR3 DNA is TGTGCCAGCAGTCCTCGGGGGGGATCCTATAATTCACCCCTCCACTTT.

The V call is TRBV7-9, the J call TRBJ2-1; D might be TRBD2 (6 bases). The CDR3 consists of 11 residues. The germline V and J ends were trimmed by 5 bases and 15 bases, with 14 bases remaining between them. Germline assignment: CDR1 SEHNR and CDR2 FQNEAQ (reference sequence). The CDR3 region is CASSPLEGGFF. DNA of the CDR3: TGTGCCAGCAGCCCTTTGGAGGGAGGGTTCTTC.

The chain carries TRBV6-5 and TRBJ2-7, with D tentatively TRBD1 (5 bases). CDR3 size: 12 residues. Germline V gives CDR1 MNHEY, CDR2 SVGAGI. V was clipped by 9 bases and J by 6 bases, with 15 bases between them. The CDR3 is CASVDQGLEQYF. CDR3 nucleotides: TGTGCCAGTGTCGACCAGGGCCTCGAGCAGTACTTC.

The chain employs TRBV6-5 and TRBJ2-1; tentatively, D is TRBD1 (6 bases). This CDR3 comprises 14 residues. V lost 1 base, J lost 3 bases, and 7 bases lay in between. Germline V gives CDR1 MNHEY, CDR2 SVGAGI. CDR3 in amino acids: CASSYWTVYNEQFF. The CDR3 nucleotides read TGTGCCAGCAGTTACTGGACAGTCTACAATGAGCAGTTCTTC.

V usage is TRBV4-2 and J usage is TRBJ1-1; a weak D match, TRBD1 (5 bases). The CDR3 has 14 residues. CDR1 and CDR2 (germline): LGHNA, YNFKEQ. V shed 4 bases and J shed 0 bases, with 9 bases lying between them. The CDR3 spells CASSLGGLNTEAFF. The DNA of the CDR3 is TGTGCCAGCAGCCTCGGGGGGTTGAACACTGAAGCTTTCTTT.

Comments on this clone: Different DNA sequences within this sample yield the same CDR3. The CDR3: CASSESGGGTEAFF. CDR3 sequence (DNA): TGTGCCAGCAGTGAATCGGGGGGGGGCACTGAAGCTTTCTTT. This chain uses TRBV2 with TRBJ1-1; maybe TRBD1 (5 bases). The CDR3 covers 14 residues. The germline gives CDR1 SNHLY, CDR2 FYNNEI. The ends were cut back, 2 bases at V and 4 bases at J, with 11 bases in the middle.

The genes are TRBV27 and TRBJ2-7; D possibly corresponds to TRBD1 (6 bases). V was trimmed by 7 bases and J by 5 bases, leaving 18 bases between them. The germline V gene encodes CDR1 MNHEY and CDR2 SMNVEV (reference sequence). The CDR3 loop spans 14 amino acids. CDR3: CASTPGTGLDEQYF. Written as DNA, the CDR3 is TGTGCCAGCACGCCCGGAACAGGGTTGGACGAGCAGTACTTC.

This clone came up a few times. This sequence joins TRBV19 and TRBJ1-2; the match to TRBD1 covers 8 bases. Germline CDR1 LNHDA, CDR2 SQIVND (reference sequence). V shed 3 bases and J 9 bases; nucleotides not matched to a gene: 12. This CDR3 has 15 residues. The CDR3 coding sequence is TGTGCCAGTAGTATCTCCCAGGGGGCAACTATGAGCTACACCTTC. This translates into CASSISQGATMSYTF. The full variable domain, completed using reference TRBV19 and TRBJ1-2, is DGGITQSPKYLFRKEGQNVTLSCEQNLNHDAMYWYRQDPGQGLRLIYYSQIVNDFQKGDIAEGYSVSREKKESFPLTVTSAQKNPTAFYLCASSISQGATMSYTFGSGTRLTVV.

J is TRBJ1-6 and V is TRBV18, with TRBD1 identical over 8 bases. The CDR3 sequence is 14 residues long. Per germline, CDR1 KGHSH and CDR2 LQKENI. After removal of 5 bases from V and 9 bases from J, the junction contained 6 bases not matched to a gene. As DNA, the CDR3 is TGTGCCAGCTCAGGACGACAGGGGTTTTCACCCCTCCACTTT. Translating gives CASSGRQGFSPLHF.

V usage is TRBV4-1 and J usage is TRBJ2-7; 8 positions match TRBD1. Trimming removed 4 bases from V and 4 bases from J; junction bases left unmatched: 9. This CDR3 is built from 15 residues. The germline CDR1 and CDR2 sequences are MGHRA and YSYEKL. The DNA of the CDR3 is TGCGCCAGCAGCCGATCCGGGACAGGAGCGTACGAGCAGTACTTC. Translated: CASSRSGTGAYEQYF.

CDR3 residues: CASSWFRTSGDAASAIQYF. The CDR3 bases are TGTGCCAGCAGTTGGTTCAGGACTAGCGGGGATGCTGCTTCCGCCATTCAGTACTTC. The chain is built from TRBV28 and TRBJ2-4; TRBD2 matches 12 bases. CDR1 is MDHEN, CDR2 SYDVKM, per germline. This CDR3 is 19 amino acids long. V was clipped by 4 bases and J by 9 bases; unmatched bases: 19.

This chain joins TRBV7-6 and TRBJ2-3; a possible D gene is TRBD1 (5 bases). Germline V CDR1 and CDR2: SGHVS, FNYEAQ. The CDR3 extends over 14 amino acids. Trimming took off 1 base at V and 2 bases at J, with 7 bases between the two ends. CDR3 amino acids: CASSLGGHTDTQYF. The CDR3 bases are TGTGCCAGCAGCTTAGGGGGCCACACAGATACGCAGTATTTT.

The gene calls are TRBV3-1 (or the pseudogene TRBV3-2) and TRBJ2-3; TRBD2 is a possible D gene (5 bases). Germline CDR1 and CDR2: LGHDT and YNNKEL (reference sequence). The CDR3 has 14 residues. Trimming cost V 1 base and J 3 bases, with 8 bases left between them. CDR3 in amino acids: CASSQGRTTDTQYF. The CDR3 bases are TGTGCCAGCAGCCAAGGGAGGACGACAGATACGCAGTATTTT.

CDR3 bases: TGTGCCAGCAGCTTGGGGGGGAGGGGTAATGAAAAACTGTTTTTT. Its translation is CASSLGGRGNEKLFF. The chain is built from TRBV5-4 and TRBJ1-4; D may be TRBD1 (5 bases). Per germline, CDR1 SGHNT and CDR2 YYREEE (reference sequence). Trimming stripped 0 bases from V and 4 bases from J, with 10 bases between. CDR3 length: 15 residues.